The T cell receptor beta chain under discussion was sequenced for a study of shared clonotypes between healthy human individuals. Method: immunoSEQ multiplex PCR; TCRdb's copy keeps in-frame clones and lacks some. The sample records some 2.1 million clones, around 95% being singletons. Naivety among CD8 cells was defined by CD45RO negativity and positive CCR7 selection, thereby excluding terminally differentiated effector memory CD45RA+ cells. Looked up from germline, CDR1 is SGHAT and CDR2 is FQNNGV. J was trimmed by 3 bases and V by 4 bases; bases with no gene match: 8. The CDR3 has 17 amino acids.

This receptor was identified in a man aged 18 to 29 in good health. Some clones in this sample may be carry-over from other donors' samples. The material sequenced was naive CD8+ T cells from PBMCs. This chain connects TRBV11-2 to TRBJ1-4, with 10 positions matching TRBD1. In nucleotides, the CDR3 is TGTGCCAGCAGCTACGACAGGGGGCTGGCCCCTAATGAAAAACTGTTTTTT. Protein sequence: CASSYDRGLAPNEKLFF.